This T cell receptor beta chain was observed in a study of identical twins. This CDR3 comprises 16 residues. Deletions cut 0 bases from V and 2 bases from J, with 13 bases between. The germline V gene has CDR1 ENHRY and CDR2 SYGVKD. In its sample, this clonotype was seen a few times. MiXCR, applied by TCRdb to the 5' RACE reads, yields one record per CDR3 protein. The sample includes about 690,000 distinct CDR3 sequences, 20% to 25% seen only once; the top ten take roughly 4%. The same sample was also studied in work on T cells expressing NK-cell markers.

The rearrangement joins TRBV10-3 to TRBJ2-5; D is tentatively TRBD1 or TRBD2 (6 bases each). Sequenced input: PBMCs. This receptor was identified in a woman aged 18-35 years in good health. The chain's CDR3 is CAISESGGGLQETQYF. The CDR3 nucleotides read TGTGCCATCAGTGAGTCAGGGGGAGGCCTTCAAGAGACCCAGTACTTC.